Sequencing of this T cell receptor (beta chain) was carried out in a study of blood T cell repertoires in COVID-19. With 7 bases clipped from V and 6 bases from J, the junction kept 16 bases outside the gene matches. In germline, CDR1 is MGHDK, CDR2 SYGVNS. This CDR3 is 18 amino acids long. Here immunoSEQ multiplex PCR was the method, and the copy in TCRdb shows in-frame clones only, minus some. Here the sample spans roughly 300,000 clones, 80% to 90% being singletons. The V gene is TRBV25-1, the J gene TRBJ2-1; 12 bases fit TRBD2. The clonotype originates from a young woman with COVID-19, enrolled during active disease. Sequencing was performed on peripheral blood. The CDR3 DNA sequence: TGTGCCAGCATGAGGTTTGAGCGTGCTAGCGGGGGGGGCAATGAGCAGTTCTTC. This sequence encodes CASMRFERASGGGNEQFF.